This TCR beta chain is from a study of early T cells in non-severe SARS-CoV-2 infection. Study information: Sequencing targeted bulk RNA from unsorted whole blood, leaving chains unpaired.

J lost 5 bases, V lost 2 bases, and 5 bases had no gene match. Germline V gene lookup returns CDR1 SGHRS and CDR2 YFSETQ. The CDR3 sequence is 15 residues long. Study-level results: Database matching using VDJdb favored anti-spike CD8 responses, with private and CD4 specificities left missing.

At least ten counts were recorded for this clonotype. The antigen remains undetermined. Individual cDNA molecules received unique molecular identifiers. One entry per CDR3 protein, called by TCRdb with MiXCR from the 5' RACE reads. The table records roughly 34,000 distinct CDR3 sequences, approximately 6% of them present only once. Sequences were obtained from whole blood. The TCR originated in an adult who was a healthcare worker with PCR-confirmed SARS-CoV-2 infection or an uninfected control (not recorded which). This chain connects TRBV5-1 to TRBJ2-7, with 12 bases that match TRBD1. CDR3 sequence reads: CASSLPGTGGDEQYF. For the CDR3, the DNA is TGCGCCAGCAGCTTACCCGGGACAGGGGGCGACGAGCAGTACTTC.